What follows are 4 T cell receptor beta chains derived from one specimen sequenced in a study of T cells in Graves' hyperthyroidism and ophthalmopathy. Amplified regions were TCR beta CDR3 sequences from RNA transcripts. HTBI primers were employed in a first-round RT-PCR of the TCR CDR3. Using its own MiXCR run on the multiplex PCR reads, TCRdb lists one record per CDR3 protein. The table shows roughly 660,000 distinct CDR3 sequences, with approximately 15% occurring only once. Sample: blood. The receptors come from a man aged 45-60 years with Graves' hyperthyroidism.

As to this clonotype: This may be a read error, as it is one base from a much larger clone. The CDR3 does not close with the conserved phenylalanine or tryptophan, likely indicating a read error. The chain links TRBV27 to TRBJ2-5; no clear D. Trimming took off 1 base at V and 1 base at J, with 10 bases between the two ends. Germline V CDR1 and CDR2: MNHEY, SMNVEV (reference sequence). CDR3 length equals 15 residues. The CDR3 nucleotides read TGTGCCAGCAGTTTATTAGCCAGGAGCCAAGAGACCCAGTACTTA. This sequence encodes CASSLLARSQETQYL.

This clonotype was counted at least ten times. This chain links TRBV19 with TRBJ2-1; D uncertain. V was pared by 1 base and J by 3 bases, with 10 bases between. CDR3 length: 15 amino acids. In germline, CDR1 is LNHDA, CDR2 SQIVND (reference sequence). Written as DNA, the CDR3 is TGTGCCAGTAGTATAGCGGCCACATTCTACAATGAGCAGTTCTTC. As protein: CASSIAATFYNEQFF.

Points on this clonotype: A read error is possible here, since a much larger clone lies one base away. The chain combines TRBV27 with TRBJ2-7, with no clear D. Deletions cut 7 bases from V and 0 bases from J, with 19 bases between. CDR3 size: 16 residues. Germline V gene lookup returns CDR1 MNHEY and CDR2 SMNVEV (reference sequence). CDR3 loop: CASNLQGLGASYEQYF. CDR3 in DNA: TGTGCCAGCAATCTTCAAGGGTTAGGAGCCTCCTACGAGCAGTACTTC.

The chain carries TRBV11-2 and TRBJ2-1; TRBD2 aligns across 7 bases. The CDR3 has 14 amino acids. The trim removed 4 bases at V and 8 bases at J, leaving 8 bases unmatched. CDR1 and CDR2 (germline): SGHAT, FQNNGV. CDR3 in amino acids: CASSSAGHIYEQFF. In DNA, the CDR3 is TGTGCCAGCAGCTCAGCGGGGCACATTTATGAGCAGTTCTTC.